Below, 11 T cell receptor beta chains from the same sample are listed, as sequenced in a study of tumor-infiltrating lymphocytes in primary liver carcinoma. Making TCR beta cDNA involved approximately 0.5 ug total RNA and a constant-region primer. Investigators got TCR beta libraries out of three nested multiplex PCR rounds, done with slightly modified ARM-PCR. With TRBV1-TRBV30 forward primers and a C-beta reverse primer, the first two PCR rounds were run for approximately 10 cycles each. MiXCR was run by TCRdb on the multiplex PCR reads, yielding one entry per CDR3 protein. The sample includes about 120,000 distinct CDR3 sequences, roughly 69% of them seen just once. Unsorted bulk tissue, about 19-31 mg of it, served as the source for co-extraction of RNA and DNA. The sequencing input was liver tumor tissue from sampling region 1. Subset here: tumor region T1, superior pole. All receptors come from a woman in her sixties with primary liver carcinoma and hepatitis B virus infection.

This clonotype was observed at least ten times. The chain uses TRBV6-5 and TRBJ1-1; D call uncertain. There are 17 residues in the CDR3. Trimming took 0 bases from V and 1 from J, leaving 15 bases between them. Per germline, CDR1 MNHEY and CDR2 SVGAGI. The DNA for the CDR3 is TGTGCCAGCAGTTACTCCAGCAGAAGCGTCTGGAACACTGAAGCTTTCTTT. It is translated as CASSYSSRSVWNTEAFF.

This clonotype was recorded once. At one end the junction does not follow the germline gene, possibly because of a read error. This sequence joins TRBV5-1 and TRBJ2-3, with D hard to call. The CDR3 runs to 14 residues. In germline, CDR1 is SGHRS, CDR2 YFSETQ. The CDR3: CARSLEGRWARQYF. The CDR3, as DNA: TGCGCCAGAAGCTTGGAAGGCAGGTGGGCCAGGCAGTATTTT.

Of note for this clonotype: Just one base apart from a much larger clone, this may be a read error. This chain joins TRBV6-1 and TRBJ2-1, with 9 bases that match TRBD2. Germline-derived CDR1 and CDR2 are MNHNS and SASEGT. The CDR3 has 16 residues. Trimming cost V 3 bases and J 4 bases; bases outside gene matches: 7. The CDR3 reads CASSDRGRANYNEQFF. As DNA, the CDR3 is TGTGCCAGCAGTGACCGCGGGAGGGCCAATTACAATGAGCAGTTCTTC.

In its sample, this clonotype is medium-sized. The chain's CDR3 is CASSLRGTTSGRPYEQYF. The CDR3 DNA is TGTGCCAGCAGCTTAAGGGGGACGACTAGCGGGAGACCCTACGAGCAGTACTTC. The rearrangement links TRBV11-1 to TRBJ2-7, with TRBD2 matching over 12 bases. Germline V gene data show CDR1 as SGHAT and CDR2 as FQDESV (reference sequence). V trimming: 2 bases; J trimming: 2 bases; junction bases outside the gene matches: 10. This CDR3 has 18 residues. The full variable domain, rest sourced from reference TRBV11-1 and TRBJ2-7, is EAEVAQSPRYKITEKSQAVAFWCDPISGHATLYWYRQILGQGPELLVQFQDESVVDDSQLPKDRFSAERLKGVDSTLKIQPAELGDSAMYLCASSLRGTTSGRPYEQYFGPGTRLTVT.

On this clonotype: The missing conserved phenylalanine or tryptophan at the end of this CDR3 makes a read error likely. The gene calls are TRBV11-2 and TRBJ1-1; 11 positions agree with TRBD1. Per the germline V gene, CDR1 is SGHAT and CDR2 is FQNNGV. The CDR3 consists of 19 residues. The CDR3 DNA reads TGTGCCGGCAGCTTTACCCGCGTGATGGACAGGGGGCGTCCGGGTGAAGCTTTCATT. Encoded protein: CAGSFTRVMDRGRPGEAFI.

As regards this clonotype: One junction end disagrees with the germline gene, perhaps due to a read error. The genes are TRBV11-2 and TRBJ1-4; the D gene is possibly TRBD1 (5 bases). Germline assignment: CDR1 SGHAT and CDR2 FQNNGV. CDR3 length: 18 amino acids. The CDR3 here is CASSEGPTGRTTNEKLLF. In nucleotides, the CDR3 is TGTGCCAGCAGCGAGGGCCCCACTGGGCGGACAACTAATGAAAAACTGCTTTTT.

Points on this clonotype: Sequence at one end of the junction differs from germline and may be a read error. The chain joins TRBV11-3 to TRBJ2-7; 7 bases fit TRBD1. Germline V gene sequence: CDR1 SGHNT, CDR2 YENEEA. The CDR3 has 15 amino acids. The CDR3 DNA is TGTGCCAGCAGCATAGACCGGGACAGAGCCCACGAGCAGTACTTC. It is translated as CASSIDRDRAHEQYF.

In its sample, this clonotype was seen once. A read error is possible here, since a much larger clone lies one base away. The rearrangement joins TRBV29-1 to TRBJ1-1, with D unclear. With 4 bases removed from V and 2 bases from J, the gap between germline ends came to 5 bases. The germline V gene has CDR1 SQVTM and CDR2 ANQGSEA. The CDR3 runs 11 residues. For the CDR3, the DNA is TGCAGCGTTGGACCAAACACTGAAGCTTTCTTT. Translating gives CSVGPNTEAFF.

With respect to this clonotype: Possible read error: a much larger clone is one base away. The V and J genes are TRBV29-1 and TRBJ2-3; TRBD2 matches at 9 bases. The CDR3 contains 14 residues. The V segment lost 7 bases and the J segment 2 bases; nucleotides outside the gene matches: 7. Germline CDR1 reads SQVTM; CDR2 reads ANQGSEA. The CDR3 region has the DNA TGCAGCGCCGGACTAGCGAGGCTCACAGATACGCAGTATTTT. It translates to CSAGLARLTDTQYF.

There are many counts of this clonotype. The gene calls are TRBV12-3 or TRBV12-4 and TRBJ2-7, with 9 bases matching TRBD1. The CDR3 totals 14 residues. V lost 6 bases to trimming and J lost 0 bases; unmatched junction nucleotides: 3. The CDR3 DNA is TGTGCCAGCAGGGGGACAGGGAGCTCCTACGAGCAGTACTTC. It encodes CASRGTGSSYEQYF.

As to this clonotype: A much larger clone sits a single nucleotide away, making a read error possible. The chain joins TRBV6-5 to TRBJ1-2, with TRBD1 matching 8 bases. This CDR3 has 12 amino acids. CDR1 is MNHEY and CDR2 is SVGAGI in the germline V gene. Trimming removed 6 bases from V and 4 bases from J; junction bases left unmatched: 1. CDR3 in amino acids: CASRTGAYGYTF. The CDR3 DNA is TGTGCCAGCAGGACAGGGGCCTATGGCTACACCTTC.